Shown below are 15 T cell receptor beta chains from a single sample sequenced in a study of T cell responses to AZD1222 COVID-19 vaccine. Produced via immunoSEQ multiplex PCR; TCRdb's table is partial and in-frame only. Among 100,000 to 150,000 clones listed, around 92% were seen once. Sequencing used peripheral blood, obtained on day 0 of AZD1222 vaccination. These receptors came from an adult in good health.

The chain uses TRBV18 and TRBJ2-7; tentative D call: TRBD1 (6 bases). Germline V gene data show CDR1 as KGHSH and CDR2 as LQKENI. Trimming removed 4 bases from V and 1 base from J, with 23 bases in between. CDR3 length: 18 residues. DNA of the CDR3: TGTGCCAGCTCACGAAATACCCGGGGTCGGCAGGGGTCCTACGAGCAGTACTTC. Translation gives CASSRNTRGRQGSYEQYF.

V gene TRBV12-3 or TRBV12-4 combines with J gene TRBJ1-2; D is unclear. V lost 4 bases to trimming and J lost 8 bases, with 14 bases between them. The CDR3 loop spans 13 amino acids. The CDR3 spells CASSYGGVGGYTF. CDR3 DNA: TGTGCCAGCAGTTACGGTGGGGTTGGCGGCTACACCTTC.

The CDR3 coding sequence is TGTGCTAGTGGTCTGGGCCAGGATTCACCCCTCCACTTT. Protein sequence: CASGLGQDSPLHF. The rearrangement uses TRBV12-5 and TRBJ1-6, with D unresolved. CDR1 LGHNT and CDR2 FRNRAP come from the germline V gene. The CDR3 spans 13 residues. Trimming took 5 bases from V and 8 from J, leaving 10 bases between them.

The chain joins TRBV5-5 to TRBJ2-3, with 8 bases lining up with TRBD2. CDR1 is SGHKS and CDR2 is YYEKEE in the germline V gene (reference sequence). The CDR3 totals 18 residues. V lost 4 bases, J lost 2 bases, and 15 bases stayed unmatched. CDR3 bases: TGTGCCAGCAGCCCAACCTTGATAAGCGGGAGAATCACAGATACGCAGTATTTT. Its translation: CASSPTLISGRITDTQYF.

The chain couples TRBV29-1 to TRBJ2-7, with a weak D call TRBD2 (6 bases). The CDR3 is made up of 15 amino acids. Germline assignment: CDR1 SQVTM and CDR2 ANQGSEA. V was shortened by 3 bases and J by 0 bases, with 15 bases between the two germline ends. CDR3 sequence (DNA): TGCAGCGTTGAGTCTGCGGGGAGGCTCTCCTACGAGCAGTACTTC. Amino acids: CSVESAGRLSYEQYF.

The chain carries TRBV5-1 and TRBJ1-1; possible D gene TRBD1, 5 bases. CDR3 length: 14 amino acids. V shed 0 bases and J shed 4 bases, with 10 bases lying between them. The germline CDR1 and CDR2 sequences are SGHRS and YFSETQ. The CDR3 sequence is CASSLDTGGTEAFF. The DNA of the CDR3 is TGCGCCAGCAGCTTGGATACAGGAGGCACTGAAGCTTTCTTT. The whole variable domain, remainder taken from reference TRBV5-1 and TRBJ1-1, is KAGVTQTPRYLIKTRGQQVTLSCSPISGHRSVSWYQQTPGQGLQFLFEYFSETQRNKGNFPGRFSGRQFSNSRSEMNVSTLELGDSALYLCASSLDTGGTEAFFGQGTRLTVV.

The CDR3 nucleotides are TGTGCCAGCAGCGGAGGGGAAAGGGGAGGGAACTATGGCTACACCTTC. As protein: CASSGGERGGNYGYTF. The rearrangement joins TRBV9 to TRBJ1-2; possibly TRBD1 for D (5 bases). CDR3 length: 16 amino acids. With 3 bases removed from V and 2 bases from J, the gap between germline ends came to 17 bases. Germline V gives CDR1 SGDLS, CDR2 YYNGEE.

This clone has more than one count but fewer than ten. The genes are TRBV2 and TRBJ2-2, with 10 positions matching TRBD1. CDR1 and CDR2 (germline): SNHLY, FYNNEI. Unmatched junction bases numbered 8, after V lost 6 bases and J lost 4 bases. The length of the CDR3 is 16 residues. As DNA, the CDR3 is TGTGCCAGCAGGGGCGGACAGGGGGAAGTCACCGGGGAGCTGTTTTTT. It yields the protein CASRGGQGEVTGELFF.

V usage is TRBV28 and J usage is TRBJ1-2, with TRBD1 matching 8 bases. Trimming removed 6 bases from V and 9 bases from J; junction bases left unmatched: 6. The CDR3 is 12 amino acids. CDR1 is MDHEN and CDR2 is SYDVKM in the germline V gene. The CDR3 region is CASRRTGRSYTF. The CDR3 bases are TGTGCCAGCAGACGGACAGGGAGGAGCTACACCTTC.

V and J are TRBV24-1 and TRBJ2-7, with D perhaps being TRBD1 or TRBD2 (5 bases each). The V gene lost 5 bases and the J gene lost 3 bases, with 28 bases spanning the gap. This CDR3 contains 19 residues. Germline CDR1 and CDR2: KGHDR and SFDVKD. CDR3 DNA sequence: TGTGCCACCAGTGTGTGGTCCTCGGTAGAACCGGGACCCTACTACGAGCAGTACTTC. Protein product: CATSVWSSVEPGPYYEQYF.

CDR3 in amino acids: CASSSGLAETQYF. The CDR3, as DNA: TGTGCCAGCAGTTCCGGACTAGCAGAGACCCAGTACTTC. V usage is TRBV12-3 or TRBV12-4 and J usage is TRBJ2-5; 8 positions match TRBD2. Trimming at V came to 4 bases and at J to 4 bases, leaving 2 bases not matched to a gene. The CDR3 runs 13 residues.

The rearrangement joins TRBV5-3 to TRBJ1-4, with no clear D. TRBV5-3 is given ORF status, its function remaining uncertain. The germline V and J ends were trimmed by 1 base and 6 bases, with 19 bases remaining between them. This CDR3 contains 17 residues. The CDR3 DNA reads as TGTGCCAGAAGCTTGTTTCATTCATGGGATTGGGATGAAAAACTGTTTTTT. Its translation: CARSLFHSWDWDEKLFF.

The CDR3, as DNA: TGTGCCAGCTCCTCGGGTACTATTAACACTGAAGCTTTCTTT. Protein product: CASSSGTINTEAFF. V is TRBV18 and J is TRBJ1-1; D remains ambiguous. Trimming took off 6 bases at V and 2 bases at J, with 13 bases between the two ends. This CDR3 spans 14 amino acids. Germline V gene sequence: CDR1 KGHSH, CDR2 LQKENI.

The V call is TRBV4-1, the J call TRBJ2-7; 13 nucleotides agree with TRBD2. The CDR3 has 17 amino acids. The germline V gene encodes CDR1 MGHRA and CDR2 YSYEKL. V lost 4 bases, J lost 7 bases, and 13 bases stayed unmatched. Here the CDR3 reads CASSRDLGTSGNREQYF. CDR3 DNA sequence: TGCGCCAGCAGCCGCGACTTGGGGACTAGCGGGAATCGAGAGCAGTACTTC.

This chain joins TRBV7-3 and TRBJ2-2; D might be TRBD1 (6 bases). The CDR3 is made up of 14 amino acids. The germline gives CDR1 SGHTA, CDR2 FQGTGA. V shed 9 bases and J shed 5 bases, with 16 bases lying between them. The CDR3 here is CASGTPDITGELFF. The CDR3 coding sequence is TGTGCCAGTGGGACACCAGACATAACCGGGGAGCTGTTTTTT.